This T cell receptor (beta chain) appears in the sequencing data of a study of blood T cell repertoires in COVID-19. Turning to the study itself: Acute-phase and convalescent COVID-19 samples originated in the United States, Italy and Spain.

Some clones are missing from TCRdb's copy, which holds only in-frame ones; the method was immunoSEQ multiplex PCR. The sample records around 280,000 clones, around 90% being singletons. Germline CDR1 and CDR2: SGHTA and FQGNSA. With V trimmed by 1 base and J by 3 bases, 6 bases remained unmatched. This CDR3 has 16 residues. This clone was counted between two and nine times. V and J are TRBV7-2 and TRBJ2-7, with 10 bases matching TRBD2. The receptor was isolated from a woman aged 40 to 50 who had recovered from COVID-19. Sequenced sample: PBMCs or T cells enriched from blood (not recorded which). As DNA, the CDR3 is TGTGCCAGCAGCTTAGGAACTACTAGCGGGAACTACGAGCAGTACTTC. This translates into CASSLGTTSGNYEQYF. The whole variable domain, remainder taken from reference TRBV7-2 and TRBJ2-7, is GAGVSQSPSNKVTEKGKDVELRCDPISGHTALYWYRQSLGQGLEFLIYFQGNSAPDKSGLPSDRFSAERTGGSVSTLTIQRTQQEDSAVYLCASSLGTTSGNYEQYFGPGTRLTVT.